This TCR beta chain stems from a study of blood T cell repertoires in COVID-19 (dated by TCRdb to 2020 to 2022). For the study in its entirety: Samples from collaborators originated in the United States, Italy and Spain and spanned both the acute and convalescent phases of COVID-19. The prospective study material was composed of cDNA or gDNA derived from T cells, B-cell-depleted T cells, or PBMCs. Subjects who had been exposed to COVID-19, were actively infected with it, or had recovered from it provided the deeply sampled blood TCRbeta repertoires that made up the dataset. The repertoires were made available in a free public database intended to serve as a resource for research on the immune response to SARS-CoV-2. The samples were drawn from two sources: the first 160 participants of the ongoing ImmuneRACE study, and 1,000 to 1,500 subjects contributed by 6 global collaborators. Nearly every sample came with metadata listing a de-identified subject ID, COVID-19 status, age in years and sex. HLA class I and class II types, where available, came from metadata supplied by the sample provider rather than from assay-based typing. Findings and caveats that apply to the study as a whole: Clinical and demographic metadata were provided uncurated, with the amount varying by source and participant.

The CDR3 runs 15 amino acids, cysteine and phenylalanine included. Of all the DNA, just the CDR3 is kept, 45 bases in frame from base 1. Via the germline V gene, CDR1 is MGHRA and CDR2 YSYEKL. V is pruned by 5 bases and J by 6 bases, leaving 7 bases of the junction without a gene match. Each collaborating institution followed its own protocols to collect whole blood in K2EDTA tubes. For TCRbeta analysis, collaborator samples were shipped as frozen whole blood, as isolated PBMCs, or as DNA extracted from either sample type. In the case of this clone: Its antigen remains undetermined. Base qualities were left out, and no much larger clone turns up one base away.

The immunoSEQ Assay, a bias-controlled multiplex PCR, was used to amplify TCRbeta CDR3 regions from genomic DNA. The published analysis was carried out like this. Nucleated cell counts per sample were estimated from amplification of reference gene primers within the assay. Sequence reads were collapsed and filtered to measure the absolute abundance of every unique TCRbeta CDR3 rearrangement. For each sample, productive Simpson clonality was calculated as the square root of Simpson's diversity index over productive rearrangements. The table was pulled from immuneACCESS by TCRdb, which kept in-frame rearrangements only. Such tables lose some clones; where checked, under half of the loss comes from unresolved V genes, and the rest has no known cause. The DNA was the basis for D and trimming; V, J and clone size are from that table. A total of around 300,000 clones appear in this sample, 87% of them only once. The ten largest clones take up more than 2% of the sample.

The V and J genes are TRBV4-1 and TRBJ1-5; the central 10 bases match TRBD1. Sequences were obtained from peripheral blood. This TCR derives from a man aged 18 to 29 with active or convalescent COVID-19. The bases are TGCGCCAGCAGCATTCAGGACAGGGGGGTTCAGCCCCAGCATTTT. It encodes CASSIQDRGVQPQHF.